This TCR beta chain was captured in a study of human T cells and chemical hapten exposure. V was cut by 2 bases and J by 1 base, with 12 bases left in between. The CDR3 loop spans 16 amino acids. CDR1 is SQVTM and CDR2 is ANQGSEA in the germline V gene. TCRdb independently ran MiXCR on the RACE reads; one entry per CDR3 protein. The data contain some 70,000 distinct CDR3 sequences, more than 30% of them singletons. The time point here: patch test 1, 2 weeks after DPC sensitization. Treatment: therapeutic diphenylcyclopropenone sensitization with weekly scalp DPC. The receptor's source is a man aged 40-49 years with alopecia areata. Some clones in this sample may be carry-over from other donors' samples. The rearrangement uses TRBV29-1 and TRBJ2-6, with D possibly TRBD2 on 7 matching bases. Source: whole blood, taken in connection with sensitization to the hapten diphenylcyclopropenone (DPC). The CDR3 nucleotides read TGCAGCGTTGAATCGCGGGGGCCTTCTGGGGCCAACGTCCTGACTTTC. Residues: CSVESRGPSGANVLTF.